This record looks at one T cell receptor beta chain sequence and its context. Unmatched junction bases numbered 10, after V lost 5 bases and J lost 7 bases. The CDR3 length is 15 residues. Germline values: CDR1 KGHDR, CDR2 SFDVKD. Under the authors' procedure: Amplification from reference gene primers served as the basis for estimated nucleated cell counts. Libraries were prepared by immunoSEQ multiplex PCR; TCRdb keeps only in-frame clonotypes and omits some of them. V and J calls plus clone size are reproduced from that table; the DNA served to infer D and trimming. The data hold fewer than 400,000 clones, with about 90% observed a single time. The data were taken from a study of blood T cell repertoires in COVID-19.

The chain couples TRBV24-1 to TRBJ2-1, with TRBD2 identical over 7 bases. This sequence originates from a woman under 40 with COVID-19, enrolled during active disease. The sample comprised peripheral blood. Here the CDR3 DNA reads TGTGCCACCAGTGCCCTGGGGGGGAGAGTTAATGAGCAGTTCTTC. Its protein is CATSALGGRVNEQFF.